The entry below describes one T cell receptor beta chain. Its antigen is not identified. There are 15 residues in the CDR3. Germline V gives CDR1 MDHEN, CDR2 SYDVKM. Trimming removed 6 bases at V and 0 bases at J, with 14 bases between. The PCR used 60 Vbeta and 13 Jbeta primers. The table came from immunoSEQ multiplex PCR; TCRdb's copy has only in-frame clones and leaves some out. The sample has about 130,000 clones; roughly 74% are singletons. The record originates from a study of cytomegalovirus exposure and HLA in healthy donors. Donors had nominal health at sampling but likely had unrecorded immune exposures. Findings and caveats of the study: Sequencing had likely introduced a cluster of highly shared sequence variants as an artifact. An analysis that came later showed most CMV-associated TCR beta chains appearing HLA-restricted.

Sequencing was performed on PBMCs. V and J are TRBV28 and TRBJ1-1; TRBD1 might be the D (5 bases). The clonotype originates from a male donor in good health and CMV-seronegative. The CDR3 region has the DNA TGTGCCAGCAGGCCACCGGGACTTTTGAACACTGAAGCTTTCTTT. It translates to CASRPPGLLNTEAFF.